A single sample gave rise to the 32 T cell receptor beta chains below, sequenced in a study of graft-versus-host responses after intestinal transplantation. Only in-frame clones appear in the TCRdb table, and some are missing; sequencing was by immunoSEQ multiplex PCR. This sample has 9,500 to 10,000 clones, with around 28% found just once. Responders (approximately 200,000, CFSE-labeled) met approximately 200,000 stimulators that were irradiated and violet-dye-labeled. The sequencing here drew on alloreactive CD8+ T cells from a mixed lymphocyte reaction culture, taken before intestinal transplant. Subset indicated: CFSE-low proliferating T cells sorted from approximately six-day pre-transplant mixed lymphocyte reaction (GvH or HvG direction). Receptors originate from a human patient who received an intestinal transplant.

J is TRBJ1-4 and V is TRBV4-1; D remains ambiguous. Trimming left V 0 bases short and J 6 bases short, with 11 bases between. The CDR3 covers 15 residues. Germline CDR1 MGHRA, CDR2 YSYEKL. CDR3 in amino acids: CASSQDGSRHEKLFF. The CDR3 DNA reads TGCGCCAGCAGCCAAGACGGGAGCCGGCATGAAAAACTGTTTTTT.

V and J are TRBV15 and TRBJ2-7; 7 positions match TRBD2. The length of the CDR3 is 14 residues. V was pared by 5 bases and J by 4 bases, with 8 bases of the junction left unmatched. Per the germline V gene, CDR1 is LNHNV and CDR2 is YYDKDF (reference sequence). CDR3 amino acids: CATSSSGGGYEQYF. The CDR3 DNA follows: TGTGCCACCAGCTCCAGCGGCGGGGGTTACGAGCAGTACTTC. Filled out from reference TRBV15 and TRBJ2-7, the complete variable domain reads DAMVIQNPRYQVTQFGKPVTLSCSQTLNHNVMYWYQQKSSQAPKLLFHYYDKDFNNEADTPDNFQSRRPNTSFCFLDIRSPGLGDTAMYLCATSSSGGGYEQYFGPGTRLTVT.

This clone came up a few times. The chain uses TRBV9 and TRBJ2-3; 7 nucleotides agree with TRBD1. Germline V gene lookup returns CDR1 SGDLS and CDR2 YYNGEE. Trimming at V came to 6 bases and at J to 1 base, leaving 2 bases not matched to a gene. The CDR3 extends over 13 amino acids. This chain's CDR3 is CASTGQGTDTQYF. Here the CDR3 DNA reads TGTGCCAGCACCGGACAGGGCACAGATACGCAGTATTTT.

V and J are TRBV4-1 and TRBJ2-7; TRBD2 is a possible D gene (6 bases). Trimming pared 5 bases from V and 3 bases from J, leaving 14 bases between. This CDR3 has 14 residues. CDR1 MGHRA and CDR2 YSYEKL come from the germline V gene. As DNA, the CDR3 is TGCGCCAGCAGCTACCGGCAGGGAGGCTACGAGCAGTACTTC. Translation: CASSYRQGGYEQYF.

The rearrangement uses TRBV2 and TRBJ1-5, with 8 bases matching TRBD1. Germline V gene lookup returns CDR1 SNHLY and CDR2 FYNNEI. J gave up 7 bases and V 3 bases, and 8 bases lay outside the gene matches. The CDR3 length is 15 residues. Here the CDR3 DNA reads TGTGCCAGCAGTGACCTAGACAGGGGAGGACAGCCCCAGCATTTT. Translation gives CASSDLDRGGQPQHF.

The sample holds a few counts of this clone. The J gene is TRBJ2-2, the V gene TRBV29-1; D call uncertain. The V and J ends lost 7 bases and 3 bases respectively, with 9 bases between them. The CDR3 has 12 amino acids. The germline V gene encodes CDR1 SQVTM and CDR2 ANQGSEA. In nucleotides, the CDR3 is TGCAGCGCTTCACACGACACCGGGGAGCTGTTTTTT. Translated: CSASHDTGELFF.

The J gene is TRBJ1-2, the V gene TRBV5-5; tentatively, D is TRBD1 (6 bases). Germline V lookup: CDR1 SGHKS, CDR2 YYEKEE (reference sequence). V dropped 0 bases and J dropped 3 bases, with 6 bases sitting between them. CDR3 length equals 13 residues. The CDR3 DNA reads as TGTGCCAGCAGCTTGGCAGGGGACTATGGCTACACCTTC. Protein sequence: CASSLAGDYGYTF.

The chain uses TRBV27 and TRBJ1-2; D remains ambiguous. CDR1 and CDR2 (germline): MNHEY, SMNVEV (reference sequence). Trimming pared 3 bases from V and 4 bases from J, leaving 9 bases between. The CDR3 has 13 residues. The CDR3 DNA sequence: TGTGCCAGCAGTTTGGGCAGGATCTATGGCTACACCTTC. Translation: CASSLGRIYGYTF.

This clone was observed a few times. The CDR3 loop reads CASSPLFEQYF. In DNA form, the CDR3 reads TGTGCCAGCAGCCCCCTATTTGAGCAGTACTTC. The rearrangement joins TRBV7-8 to TRBJ2-7; D uncertain. The CDR3 spans 11 residues. V lost 5 bases to trimming and J lost 7 bases, with 9 bases between them. The germline V gene has CDR1 SGHVS and CDR2 FQNEAQ.

The chain carries TRBV6-4 and TRBJ2-1; the match to TRBD2 covers 8 bases. V shed 1 base, J shed 9 bases, and the junction held 5 bases outside the gene matches. Germline CDR1 MRHNA, CDR2 SNTAGT. This CDR3 has 14 amino acids. The CDR3 bases are TGTGCCAGCAGTGACTACGGGGGGGCGGGTGAGCAGTTCTTC. Translating gives CASSDYGGAGEQFF.

This clone was counted a few times. The chain combines TRBV9 with TRBJ1-4, with a tentative D call TRBD1 (5 bases). Looked up from germline, CDR1 is SGDLS and CDR2 is YYNGEE. The V end lost 1 base, the J end lost 3 bases, and 7 bases lay between the germline ends. The CDR3 loop spans 14 amino acids. The CDR3 bases are TGTGCCAGCAGCGTATGGGACTCTAATGAAAAACTGTTTTTT. This encodes CASSVWDSNEKLFF.

The V and J genes are TRBV5-6 and TRBJ2-1; D uncertain. V gave up 0 bases and J gave up 5 bases, with 9 bases separating them. The CDR3 contains 14 residues. CDR1 and CDR2 from the germline V gene are SGHDT and YYEEEE. Written as DNA, the CDR3 is TGTGCCAGCAGCTTGGCTCTCACACACAATGAGCAGTTCTTC. This sequence encodes CASSLALTHNEQFF. Filled out from reference TRBV5-6 and TRBJ2-1, the complete variable domain reads DAGVTQSPTHLIKTRGQQVTLRCSPKSGHDTVSWYQQALGQGPQFIFQYYEEEERQRGNFPDRFSGHQFPNYSSELNVNALLLGDSALYLCASSLALTHNEQFFGPGTRLTVL.

Only a few counts were recorded for this clone. The chain combines TRBV27 with TRBJ2-1, with 13 bases lining up with TRBD2. The V segment lost 6 bases and the J segment 8 bases; nucleotides outside the gene matches: 10. In germline, CDR1 is MNHEY, CDR2 SMNVEV (reference sequence). The CDR3 covers 16 residues. CDR3 sequence: CASSQLAGGPFDEQFF. CDR3 nucleotides: TGTGCCAGCAGCCAACTAGCGGGGGGGCCTTTCGATGAGCAGTTCTTC.

The genes are TRBV7-6 and TRBJ2-1, with 8 bases lining up with TRBD1. The trim removed 5 bases at V and 5 bases at J, leaving 8 bases unmatched. This CDR3 region has 15 residues. CDR1 and CDR2 from the germline V gene are SGHVS and FNYEAQ. The CDR3 here is CASSPDRVRDNEQFF. DNA of the CDR3: TGTGCCAGCAGCCCGGACAGGGTTAGGGACAATGAGCAGTTCTTC. The full variable domain, with the rest looked up from reference TRBV7-6 and TRBJ2-1, is GAGVSQSPRYKVTKRGQDVALRCDPISGHVSLYWYRQALGQGPEFLTYFNYEAQQDKSGLPNDRFSAERPEGSISTLTIQRTEQRDSAMYRCASSPDRVRDNEQFFGPGTRLTVL.

This clone occurred a few times. At one end, the junction sequence differs from germline, possibly due to a read error. The chain joins TRBV20-1 to TRBJ2-3, with a weak D call TRBD2 (5 bases). The germline V gene has CDR1 DFQATT and CDR2 SNEGSKA (reference sequence). This CDR3 comprises 8 residues. The CDR3 nucleotides read TGCAGTCCTCCTAACGGGGAATTT. Its translation is CSPPNGEF.

The chain recombines TRBV4-1 with TRBJ1-1; no definite D call. The germline gives CDR1 MGHRA, CDR2 YSYEKL. This CDR3 has 13 amino acids. V was clipped by 0 bases and J by 5 bases, with 7 bases between them. CDR3 in DNA: TGCGCCAGCAGCCAAGATCTAATAACTGAAGCTTTCTTT. Residues: CASSQDLITEAFF.

This clone was found a few times. V gene TRBV6-1 combines with J gene TRBJ2-7, with TRBD1 identical over 9 bases. This CDR3 has 14 amino acids. CDR1 is MNHNS and CDR2 is SASEGT in the germline V gene. The V segment lost 6 bases and the J segment 2 bases; nucleotides outside the gene matches: 5. CDR3 residues: CASSHGQGTYEQYF. CDR3 DNA sequence: TGTGCCAGCAGCCACGGACAGGGGACCTACGAGCAGTACTTC.

The rearrangement uses TRBV25-1 and TRBJ1-2; no clear D gene. Germline lookup yields CDR1 MGHDK and CDR2 SYGVNS. V shed 4 bases and J shed 4 bases, with 13 bases lying between them. This CDR3 spans 14 amino acids. CDR3 sequence (DNA): TGTGCCAGCAGTGTGGCGGGCGCCGGCTATGGCTACACCTTC. It translates to CASSVAGAGYGYTF.

The CDR3 loop reads CASSWGTGAGEAFF. CDR3 nucleotides: TGTGCCAGCAGCTGGGGGACAGGGGCGGGTGAAGCTTTCTTT. The chain employs TRBV5-8 and TRBJ1-1; 10 nucleotides align to TRBD1. V lost 3 bases to trimming and J lost 7 bases; unmatched junction nucleotides: 6. In germline, CDR1 is SGHTS, CDR2 YDEGEE. There are 14 residues in the CDR3.

This chain connects TRBV7-9 to TRBJ1-5; D call uncertain. This CDR3 region has 15 residues. V lost 3 bases to trimming and J lost 2 bases, with 11 bases between them. CDR1 and CDR2 (germline): SEHNR, FQNEAQ (reference sequence). CDR3 amino acids: CASSLGGRGNQPQHF. For the CDR3, the DNA is TGTGCCAGCAGCTTGGGAGGGAGAGGCAATCAGCCCCAGCATTTT. Full variable domain (outside the CDR3, taken from reference TRBV7-9 and TRBJ1-5): DTGVSQNPRHKITKRGQNVTFRCDPISEHNRLYWYRQTLGQGPEFLTYFQNEAQLEKSRLLSDRFSAERPKGSFSTLEIQRTEQGDSAMYLCASSLGGRGNQPQHFGDGTRLSIL.

V usage is TRBV14 and J usage is TRBJ1-2, with 7 bases matching TRBD1. Unmatched junction bases numbered 3, after V lost 3 bases and J lost 8 bases. The CDR3 covers 12 residues. Germline CDR1 SGHDN, CDR2 FVKESK. CDR3 bases: TGTGCCAGCAGCCAGGCAGGGGGAGGCTACACCTTC. This codes for CASSQAGGGYTF. The full variable domain, with the rest looked up from reference TRBV14 and TRBJ1-2, is EAGVTQFPSHSVIEKGQTVTLRCDPISGHDNLYWYRRVMGKEIKFLLHFVKESKQDESGMPNNRFLAERTGGTYSTLKVQPAELEDSGVYFCASSQAGGGYTFGSGTRLTVV.

This clone is medium-sized (0.01 to 0.1%) in the sample. The chain employs TRBV4-1 and TRBJ1-1, with D possibly being TRBD1 (6 bases). Germline CDR1 is MGHRA and CDR2 is YSYEKL. CDR3 length: 18 residues. V gave up 1 base and J gave up 5 bases, with 23 bases separating them. Here the CDR3 reads CASSQGGGAGFGGTEAFF. CDR3 DNA: TGCGCCAGCAGCCAAGGTGGGGGGGCCGGGTTTGGAGGAACTGAAGCTTTCTTT.

This clone showed up just a few times. The CDR3 here is CASSPLGLAGIGELFF. CDR3 DNA sequence: TGCGCCAGCAGCCCCCTTGGACTAGCGGGGATCGGGGAGCTGTTTTTT. J is TRBJ2-2 and V is TRBV10-2; 12 nucleotides agree with TRBD2. Trimming took 6 bases from V and 7 from J; bases not matched to a gene: 9. The CDR3 runs to 16 residues. Germline V gene sequence: CDR1 WSHSY, CDR2 SAAADI.

This rearrangement joins TRBV6-4 to TRBJ2-1; 11 bases fit TRBD2. Germline assignment: CDR1 MRHNA and CDR2 SNTAGT. This CDR3 comprises 15 residues. Germline trimming cut 7 bases from V and 0 bases from J; bases unmatched to any gene: 2. This CDR3 reads CASNLAGGSYNEQFF. The DNA for the CDR3 is TGTGCCAGCAACCTAGCGGGGGGCTCCTACAATGAGCAGTTCTTC.

This clone showed up just a few times. The chain carries TRBV11-2 and TRBJ1-1; 7 positions match TRBD1. Germline trimming cut 5 bases from V and 3 bases from J; bases unmatched to any gene: 6. The CDR3 runs 14 residues. Germline V gene lookup returns CDR1 SGHAT and CDR2 FQNNGV. The CDR3 reads CASSQGGGYTEAFF. The CDR3 DNA is TGTGCCAGCAGCCAAGGGGGCGGGTACACTGAAGCTTTCTTT.

This rearrangement joins TRBV13 to TRBJ2-3; D is unresolved. Germline V gene data show CDR1 as PRHDT and CDR2 as FYEKMQ (reference sequence). This CDR3 spans 12 amino acids. Trimming shortened V by 3 bases and J by 4 bases, and 5 bases separated the two germline ends. The CDR3 bases are TGTGCCAGCAGCTTTTATGCAGATACGCAGTATTTT. Translating it yields CASSFYADTQYF.

This clone is labeled medium-sized. CDR3 coding DNA: TGTGCCAGCACTCCACAGACAGGGACCGAGCAGTACTTC. Residues: CASTPQTGTEQYF. V is TRBV6-5 and J is TRBJ2-7; 7 nucleotides agree with TRBD1. Germline trimming cut 7 bases from V and 6 bases from J; bases unmatched to any gene: 9. The CDR3 runs to 13 residues. In germline, CDR1 is MNHEY, CDR2 SVGAGI.

The rearrangement uses TRBV5-6 and TRBJ1-1; D is undetermined. V lost 0 bases to trimming and J lost 4 bases, with 10 bases between them. Germline V lookup: CDR1 SGHDT, CDR2 YYEEEE. This CDR3 region has 14 residues. The DNA of the CDR3 is TGTGCCAGCAGCTTGGAAGCTCGAACCACTGAAGCTTTCTTT. It codes for CASSLEARTTEAFF.

This clone ranks as medium-sized. The chain combines TRBV11-2 with TRBJ1-1, with TRBD1 matching 7 bases. CDR1 is SGHAT, CDR2 FQNNGV, per germline. This CDR3 has 18 residues. Losses at the gene ends were 3 bases for V and 1 base for J; bases not matched to a gene: 14. The CDR3 DNA reads TGTGCCAGCAGCTTGGAGGACAGGTTTCGGTTGGGGAACACTGAAGCTTTCTTT. Translated: CASSLEDRFRLGNTEAFF.

In this sample, this clone turned up a few times. This rearrangement joins TRBV13 to TRBJ1-3, with TRBD1 as a possible D gene (5 bases). V dropped 4 bases and J dropped 2 bases, with 9 bases sitting between them. Germline CDR1 is PRHDT and CDR2 is FYEKMQ (reference sequence). The CDR3 has 14 residues. The DNA for the CDR3 is TGTGCCAGCAGCTCTGACAGCACTGGAAACACCATATATTTT. It is translated as CASSSDSTGNTIYF.

This clone was observed a few times. The chain employs TRBV6-1 and TRBJ1-4; no definite D call. V lost 0 bases and J 8 bases, leaving 7 bases between the germline ends. Germline V gives CDR1 MNHNS, CDR2 SASEGT. The CDR3 is 13 residues long. The CDR3 is CASSEATGEKLFF. The DNA for the CDR3 is TGTGCCAGCAGTGAAGCGACGGGGGAAAAACTGTTTTTT.

In DNA, the CDR3 is TGTGCCAGCAACCTAAACACCGGGGAGCTGTTTTTT. Amino acid sequence: CASNLNTGELFF. V usage is TRBV9 and J usage is TRBJ2-2; D ambiguous. V gave up 6 bases and J gave up 2 bases, with 5 bases separating them. The CDR3 extends over 12 amino acids. Germline assignment: CDR1 SGDLS and CDR2 YYNGEE. Full variable domain (rest looked up from reference TRBV9 and TRBJ2-2): DSGVTQTPKHLITATGQRVTLRCSPRSGDLSVYWYQQSLDQGLQFLIQYYNGEERAKGNILERFSAQQFPDLHSELNLSSLELGDSALYFCASNLNTGELFFGEGSRLTVL.